This T cell receptor beta chain emerged from a study of cytomegalovirus exposure and HLA in healthy donors. Findings of the study overall: Many donors shared some public TCRs, even though most TCR sequences were rare.

Only in-frame clones appear in the TCRdb table, and some are missing; sequencing was by immunoSEQ multiplex PCR. The repertoire holds approximately 180,000 clones, about 82% seen once, with over 1.1% in the top ten. On this clone: Its target is unknown.

In germline, CDR1 is SGHAT, CDR2 FQNNGV. V lost 0 bases, J lost 6 bases, and 9 bases lay in between. The CDR3 is made up of 14 amino acids. The chain uses TRBV11-2 and TRBJ2-1; D not resolved. The sequence was collected from a woman between 18 and 29 years old in good health and CMV-seronegative. Sequenced input: PBMCs. CDR3 coding DNA: TGTGCCAGCAGCTTAGAACCTACCGGCAATGAGCAGTTCTTC. Translated, it gives CASSLEPTGNEQFF.